This T cell receptor beta chain is drawn from a study of vaccination and CD4 T cells after COVID-19. Sequencing of the DNA from cultured CD4+ T cells was carried out with the Oncomine TCR Beta short-read assay. In this case, cultured CD4+ T cells provided the extracted genomic DNA. MiXCR, run by TCRdb on the PCR reads, gives a single entry per CDR3 protein. The sample has roughly 7,500 distinct CDR3 sequences; around 70% are singletons. Whole-study findings and limits: Median SARS-CoV-2-reactive clonotypes rose from approximately 21 to 40, not significantly. The median proportion of reactive clones detected only post-vaccination in convalescent patients was roughly 90%.

The treatment here: approximately 9-day PBMC culture with coronavirus spike peptide pools or control peptides (ViraFEST assay). Peptide-pool expansion of antigen-specific T cells preceded TCR sequencing in ViraFEST. The V and J ends lost 6 bases and 8 bases respectively, with 16 bases between them. Germline CDR1 WNHNN, CDR2 SYGVQD (reference sequence). The CDR3 has 13 residues. This clonotype appeared a single time. The antigen is unknown. The TCR sequence derives from a human donor who had recovered from COVID-19. This chain joins TRBV10-1 and TRBJ1-2; D not resolved. Input material: CD4+ T cells from blood, cultured in vitro. CDR3 amino acids: CASSGDTAGGYTF. The CDR3 nucleotides are TGCGCCAGCAGCGGCGACACCGCTGGGGGCTACACCTTC.